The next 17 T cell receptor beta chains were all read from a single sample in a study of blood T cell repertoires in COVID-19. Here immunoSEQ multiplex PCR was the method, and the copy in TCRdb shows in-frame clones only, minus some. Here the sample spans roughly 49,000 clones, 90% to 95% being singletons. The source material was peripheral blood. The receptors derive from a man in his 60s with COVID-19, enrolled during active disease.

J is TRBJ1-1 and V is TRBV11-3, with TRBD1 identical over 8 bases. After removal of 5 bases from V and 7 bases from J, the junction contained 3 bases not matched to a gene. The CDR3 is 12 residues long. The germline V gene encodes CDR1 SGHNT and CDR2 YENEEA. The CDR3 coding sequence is TGTGCCAGCAGCCCCGGACAGGGTGAAGCTTTCTTT. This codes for CASSPGQGEAFF.

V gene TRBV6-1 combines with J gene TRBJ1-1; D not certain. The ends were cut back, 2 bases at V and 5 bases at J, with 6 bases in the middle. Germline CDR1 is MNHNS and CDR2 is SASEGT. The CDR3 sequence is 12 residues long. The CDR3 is CASSEHRTEAFF. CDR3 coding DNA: TGTGCCAGCAGTGAACACAGAACTGAAGCTTTCTTT.

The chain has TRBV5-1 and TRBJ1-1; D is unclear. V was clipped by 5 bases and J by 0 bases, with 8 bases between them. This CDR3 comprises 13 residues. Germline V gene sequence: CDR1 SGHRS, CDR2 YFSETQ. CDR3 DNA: TGCGCCAGCAGTACGGAGCTGAACACTGAAGCTTTCTTT. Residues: CASSTELNTEAFF.

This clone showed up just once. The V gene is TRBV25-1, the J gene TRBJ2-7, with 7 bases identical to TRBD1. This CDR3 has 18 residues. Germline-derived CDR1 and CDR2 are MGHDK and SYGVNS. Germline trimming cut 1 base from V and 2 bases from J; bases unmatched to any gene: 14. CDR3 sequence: CASSESRDSSIITYEQYF. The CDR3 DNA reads TGTGCCAGCAGTGAATCCCGGGACAGCAGTATTATCACCTACGAGCAGTACTTC.

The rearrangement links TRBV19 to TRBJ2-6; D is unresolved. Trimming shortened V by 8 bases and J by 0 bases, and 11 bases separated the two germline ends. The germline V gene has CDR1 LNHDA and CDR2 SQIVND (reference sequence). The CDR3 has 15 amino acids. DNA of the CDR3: TGTGCCAGTCGTCGAGAGGTCTCTGGGGCCAACGTCCTGACTTTC. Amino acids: CASRREVSGANVLTF.

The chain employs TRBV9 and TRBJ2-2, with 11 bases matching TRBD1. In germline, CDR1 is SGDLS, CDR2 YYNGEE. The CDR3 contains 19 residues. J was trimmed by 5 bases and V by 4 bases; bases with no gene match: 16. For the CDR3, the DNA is TGTGCCAGCAGCCCCGGGACAGGGGGTACTAGACTCCGGACCGGGGAGCTGTTTTTT. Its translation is CASSPGTGGTRLRTGELFF. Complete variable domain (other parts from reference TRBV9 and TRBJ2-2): DSGVTQTPKHLITATGQRVTLRCSPRSGDLSVYWYQQSLDQGLQFLIQYYNGEERAKGNILERFSAQQFPDLHSELNLSSLELGDSALYFCASSPGTGGTRLRTGELFFGEGSRLTVL.

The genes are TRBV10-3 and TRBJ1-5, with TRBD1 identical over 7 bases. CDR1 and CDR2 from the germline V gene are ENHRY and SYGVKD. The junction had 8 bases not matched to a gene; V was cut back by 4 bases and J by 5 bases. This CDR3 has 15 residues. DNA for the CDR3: TGTGCCATCAGTGCTGGGGACAGTACTGATCAGCCCCAGCATTTT. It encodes CAISAGDSTDQPQHF.

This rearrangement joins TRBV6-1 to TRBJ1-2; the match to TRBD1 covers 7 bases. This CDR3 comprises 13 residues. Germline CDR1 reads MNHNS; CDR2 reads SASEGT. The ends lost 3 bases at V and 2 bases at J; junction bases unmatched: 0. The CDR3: CASSETGNYGYTF. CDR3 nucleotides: TGTGCCAGCAGTGAGACAGGGAACTATGGCTACACCTTC.

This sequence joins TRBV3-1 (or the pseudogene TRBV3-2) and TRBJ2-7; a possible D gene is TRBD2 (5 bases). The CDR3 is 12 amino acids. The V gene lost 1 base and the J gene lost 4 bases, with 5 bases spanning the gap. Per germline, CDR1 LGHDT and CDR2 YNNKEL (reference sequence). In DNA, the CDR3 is TGTGCCAGCAGCCAAGCGGGGTACGAGCAGTACTTC. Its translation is CASSQAGYEQYF.

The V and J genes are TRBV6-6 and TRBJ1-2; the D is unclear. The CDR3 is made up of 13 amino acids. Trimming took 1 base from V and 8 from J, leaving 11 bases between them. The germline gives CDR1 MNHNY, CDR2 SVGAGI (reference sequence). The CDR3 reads CASSYFDSGGYTF. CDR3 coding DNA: TGTGCCAGCAGTTACTTTGACTCTGGGGGCTACACCTTC.

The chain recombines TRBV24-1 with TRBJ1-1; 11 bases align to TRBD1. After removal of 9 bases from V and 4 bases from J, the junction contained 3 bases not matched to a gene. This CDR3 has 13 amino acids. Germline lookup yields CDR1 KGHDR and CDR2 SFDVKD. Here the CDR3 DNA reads TGTGCCACCGAAGGGACAGGGGGCACTGAAGCTTTCTTT. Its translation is CATEGTGGTEAFF.

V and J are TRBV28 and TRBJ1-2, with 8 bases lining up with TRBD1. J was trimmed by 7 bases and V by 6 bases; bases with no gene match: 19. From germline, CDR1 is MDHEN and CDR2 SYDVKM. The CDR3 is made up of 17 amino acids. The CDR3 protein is CASSYPKGQGARGGYTF. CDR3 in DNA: TGTGCCAGCAGCTATCCCAAGGGCCAGGGGGCAAGGGGTGGCTACACCTTC.

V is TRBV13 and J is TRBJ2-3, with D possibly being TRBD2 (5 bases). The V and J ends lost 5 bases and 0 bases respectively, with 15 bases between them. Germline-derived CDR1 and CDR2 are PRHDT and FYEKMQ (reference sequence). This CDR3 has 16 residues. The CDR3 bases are TGTGCCAGCAGCGTCGTCGGACTCTCTAGCACAGATACGCAGTATTTT. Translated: CASSVVGLSSTDTQYF.

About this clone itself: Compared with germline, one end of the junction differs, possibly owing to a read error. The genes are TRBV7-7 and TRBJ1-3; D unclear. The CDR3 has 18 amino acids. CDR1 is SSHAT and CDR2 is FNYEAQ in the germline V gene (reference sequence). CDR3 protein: CASSLALEGSISGNTIYF. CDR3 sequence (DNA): TGTGCTAGCAGCTTAGCGTTGGAGGGAAGTATTTCTGGAAACACCATATATTTT.

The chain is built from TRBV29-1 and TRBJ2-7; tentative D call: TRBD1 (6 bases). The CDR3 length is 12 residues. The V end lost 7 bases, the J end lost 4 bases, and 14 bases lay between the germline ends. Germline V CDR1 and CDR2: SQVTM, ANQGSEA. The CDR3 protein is CSASGTPYEQYF. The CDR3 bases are TGCAGCGCCTCTGGGACACCTTACGAGCAGTACTTC.

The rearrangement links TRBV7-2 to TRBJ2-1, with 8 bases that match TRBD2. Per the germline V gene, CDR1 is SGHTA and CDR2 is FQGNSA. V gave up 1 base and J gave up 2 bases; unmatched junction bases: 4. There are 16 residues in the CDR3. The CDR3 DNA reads TGTGCCAGCAGCTTAGTCGGTAGCGGGACCTACAATGAGCAGTTCTTC. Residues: CASSLVGSGTYNEQFF.

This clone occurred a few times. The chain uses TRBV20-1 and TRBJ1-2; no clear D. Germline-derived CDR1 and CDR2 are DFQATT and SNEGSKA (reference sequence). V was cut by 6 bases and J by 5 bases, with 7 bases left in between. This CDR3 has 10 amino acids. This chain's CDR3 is CSAYEYGYTF. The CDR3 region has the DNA TGCAGTGCCTATGAGTATGGCTACACCTTC.